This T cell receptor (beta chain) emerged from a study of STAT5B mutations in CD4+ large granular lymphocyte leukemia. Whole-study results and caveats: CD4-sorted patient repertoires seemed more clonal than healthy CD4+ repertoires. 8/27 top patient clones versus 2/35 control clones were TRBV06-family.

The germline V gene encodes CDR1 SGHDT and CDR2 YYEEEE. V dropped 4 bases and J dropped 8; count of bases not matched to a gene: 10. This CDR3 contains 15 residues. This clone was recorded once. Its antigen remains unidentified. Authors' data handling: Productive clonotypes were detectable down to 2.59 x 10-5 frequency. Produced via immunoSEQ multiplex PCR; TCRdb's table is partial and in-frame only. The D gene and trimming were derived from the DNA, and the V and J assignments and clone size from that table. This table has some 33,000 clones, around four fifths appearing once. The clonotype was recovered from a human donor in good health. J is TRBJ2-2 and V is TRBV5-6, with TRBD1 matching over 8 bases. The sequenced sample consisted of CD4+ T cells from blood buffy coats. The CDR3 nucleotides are TGTGCCAGCAGCCCGGGGACAGGACGAAGAGGGGAGCTGTTTTTT. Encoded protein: CASSPGTGRRGELFF.